Listed below are T cell receptor beta chains from one sample, sequenced in a study of cytomegalovirus exposure and HLA in healthy donors. The repertoire was sequenced with immunoSEQ multiplex PCR; TCRdb's copy has only in-frame clones and lacks some. The sample gives about 170,000 clones, roughly 88% of which show up once; 1% to 1.5% is in the top ten. The sequencing input was PBMCs. The receptors stem from a boy under 10 years old in good health and CMV-seronegative. Each CDR3 is given with its conserved first and last residue. A D gene is named only where the DNA matches it firmly. Only part of the rows carry a size: once, few, many, or a class if the clone is expanded.

j_gene | v_gene | abundance | d_gene | CDR3nt | CDR3aa
TRBJ2-3 | TRBV5-1 | - | TRBD2 | TGCGCCAGGAGACAGAGACCAGCGGGAGTCACAGATACGCAGTATTTT | CARRQRPAGVTDTQYF
TRBJ2-2 | TRBV25-1 | - | - | TGTGCCAGCGAAGGGGTGAACACCGGGGAGCTGTTTTTT | CASEGVNTGELFF
TRBJ1-1 | TRBV30 | - | TRBD1 | TGTGCCTGGAGTGTCGCAGGGGGCAAAACTGAAGCTTTCTTT | CAWSVAGGKTEAFF
TRBJ2-3 | TRBV2 | - | - | TGTGCCAGCAAGCGGGTCACAGATACGCAGTATTTT | CASKRVTDTQYF
TRBJ1-1 | TRBV7-2 | once | - | TGTGCCAGCAGCTTAGGAGGGCCAGGGACTAACACTGAAGCTTTCTTT | CASSLGGPGTNTEAFF
TRBJ2-5 | TRBV7-2 | once | TRBD2 | TGTGCCAGCAGCCAACTAGATCTAGCGGGGGTGGGAGAGACCCAGTACTTC | CASSQLDLAGVGETQYF
TRBJ2-7 | TRBV5-6 | - | - | TGTGCCAGCAGCTCGACAGGAGGAACATACGAGCAGTACTTC | CASSSTGGTYEQYF
TRBJ2-7 | TRBV4-2 | - | - | TGTGCCAGCAGCCAAGATCGGATCGGGGAAATCTCCTACGAGCAGTACTTC | CASSQDRIGEISYEQYF
TRBJ1-1 | TRBV30 | - | - | TGTGCCTGGAGTGCGGGGAACACTGAAGCTTTCTTT | CAWSAGNTEAFF
TRBJ1-4 | TRBV9 | - | - | TGTGCCAGCAGCGTAGGCCAGCGTAATGAAAAACTGTTTTTT | CASSVGQRNEKLFF
TRBJ2-5 | TRBV5-6 | - | TRBD2 | TGTGCCAGCAGCGCGGAGGGAGCGGGGGAGACCCAGTACTTC | CASSAEGAGETQYF
TRBJ1-5 | TRBV27 | - | - | TGTGCCAGCAGCCTAGCCCCCCCAATCAGCAATCAGCCCCAGCATTTT | CASSLAPPISNQPQHF
TRBJ2-5 | TRBV5-1 | - | - | TGCGCCAGCAGCTTGGATCACAGACAACAAGAGACCCAGTACTTC | CASSLDHRQQETQYF
TRBJ2-1 | TRBV7-9 | once | TRBD2 | TGTGCCAGCAGCTTAGCGAGCCTAGCGGGGGGAAATGAGCAGTTCTTC | CASSLASLAGGNEQFF
TRBJ1-1 | TRBV6-5 | - | - | TGTGCCAGCAGTTACGAGGTGAACACTGAAGCTTTCTTT | CASSYEVNTEAFF
TRBJ1-4 | TRBV19 | - | - | TGTGCCAGTAGTATAAGGGGCTCAACTAATGAAAAACTGTTTTTT | CASSIRGSTNEKLFF
TRBJ2-3 | TRBV7-9 | - | TRBD2 | TGTGCCAGCAGCTTAAGAATAGCGGGAGTAGATACGCAGTATTTT | CASSLRIAGVDTQYF
TRBJ2-1 | TRBV7-2 | - | TRBD2 | TGTGCCAGCAGCTTAGCGCTTTCGGGACTAGCGGGAGACAATGAGCAGTTCTTC | CASSLALSGLAGDNEQFF
TRBJ2-5 | TRBV28 | - | TRBD2 | TGTGCCAGCAGTCCGCGGACTAGAGGGGAGACCCAGTACTTC | CASSPRTRGETQYF
TRBJ2-3 | TRBV27 | - | TRBD2 | TGTGCCAGCAGCCCGCTTAGCGGGGTGAGGACAGATACGCAGTATTTT | CASSPLSGVRTDTQYF
TRBJ2-2 | TRBV6-1 | - | - | TGTGCCAGCAAGCTAGTATCAGGGGCCGGGGAGCTGTTTTTT | CASKLVSGAGELFF
TRBJ1-1 | TRBV6-6 | few | - | TGTGCCAGCAGTTACCCCGGGTCTGAAGCTTTCTTT | CASSYPGSEAFF
TRBJ1-4 | TRBV6-5 | - | - | TGTGCCAGCAGTGGAGGACAGAAAAATGAAAAACTGTTTTTT | CASSGGQKNEKLFF
TRBJ2-3 | TRBV6-4 | - | - | TGTGCCAGCAGCCTTGAGCGGACCAACACAGATACGCAGTATTTT | CASSLERTNTDTQYF
TRBJ2-7 | TRBV5-8 | - | TRBD1 | TGTGCCAGCAGCTCCCCCTTCCGGGACAGGTACTCCTACGAGCAGTACTTC | CASSSPFRDRYSYEQYF
TRBJ2-4 | TRBV9 | - | TRBD2 | TGTGCCAGCAGCGTTACAGCGGGAGGTGACAAAAACATTCAGTACTTC | CASSVTAGGDKNIQYF
TRBJ2-5 | TRBV6-6 | - | - | TGTGCCAGCAGTTACGCGGGGGCAAAGACCCAGTACTTC | CASSYAGAKTQYF
TRBJ2-3 | TRBV28 | once | - | TGTGCCAGCGGAGGAGGCGGGGTTAGCACAGATACGCAGTATTTT | CASGGGGVSTDTQYF
TRBJ1-3 | TRBV7-8 | - | - | TGTGCCAGCAGCGACCACAGGGCACCCTCTGGAAACACCATATATTTT | CASSDHRAPSGNTIYF
TRBJ1-3 | TRBV6-1 | - | - | TGTGCCAGCATGTCAGGTCCTGGAAACACCATATATTTT | CASMSGPGNTIYF
TRBJ1-5 | TRBV19 | - | - | TGTGCCAGTAGTATTGTGGGGAGAGGGAGCAATCAGCCCCAGCATTTT | CASSIVGRGSNQPQHF
TRBJ1-3 | TRBV19 | - | TRBD1 | TGTGCCAGTAGCCCGACAGGGGCGGACTCTGGAAACACCATATATTTT | CASSPTGADSGNTIYF
TRBJ2-5 | TRBV7-2 | - | TRBD1 | TGTGCCAGCAGCTTAGGGACAGGTTCAGGAGAGACCCAGTACTTC | CASSLGTGSGETQYF
TRBJ2-3 | TRBV7-3 | - | - | TGTGCCAGCGCCGTTGAGCGTACAGATACGCAGTATTTT | CASAVERTDTQYF
TRBJ1-2 | TRBV10-2 | - | TRBD1 | TGCGCCAGCAAAGACAGGGGTAACTATGGCTACACCTTC | CASKDRGNYGYTF
TRBJ2-4 | TRBV5-6 | - | - | TGTGCCAGCAGCTTGAGATTTCCGCTAGCCAAAAACAGTCAGTACTTC | CASSLRFPLAKNSQYF
TRBJ1-5 | TRBV4-2 | - | TRBD1 | TGTGCCAGCAGCGCTGCTGGTCAGGGGGTCCCCAATCAGCCCCAGCATTTT | CASSAAGQGVPNQPQHF
TRBJ2-1 | TRBV29-1 | - | TRBD1 | TGCAGCGTCGGACAGGGGAGTTGGTATGAGCAGTTCTTC | CSVGQGSWYEQFF
TRBJ1-6 | TRBV7-2 | - | TRBD1 | TGTGCCAGCAGCTTAGGGGGTACAGGGGTGGTCGGGAATTCACCCCTCCACTTT | CASSLGGTGVVGNSPLHF
TRBJ1-2 | TRBV21-1 | - | - | TGTGCCAGCAGCAGCCGACTTTATGGCTACACCTTC | CASSSRLYGYTF
TRBJ1-6 | TRBV7-2 | - | TRBD1 | TGTGCCAGCAGCCCCCGCCCGACAGGGTCCTCCTATAATTCACCCCTCCACTTT | CASSPRPTGSSYNSPLHF
TRBJ2-7 | TRBV11-2 | few | TRBD2 | TGTGCCAGCAGCTCAAGGGGACTAGCGGGAGTAAGCGAGCAGTACTTC | CASSSRGLAGVSEQYF
TRBJ2-7 | TRBV19 | - | TRBD2 | TGTGCCAGTAGTATCGTAGCGGGACACTACGAGCAGTACTTC | CASSIVAGHYEQYF
TRBJ2-7 | TRBV5-5 | - | - | TGTGCCAGCAGCCGTGGGACTGAGCGCTACGAGCAGTACTTC | CASSRGTERYEQYF
TRBJ1-1 | TRBV6-4 | - | - | TGTGCCAGCAGTGACTCGAGCGGGGTTAGGACTGAAGCTTTCTTT | CASSDSSGVRTEAFF
TRBJ2-3 | TRBV27 | - | - | TGTGCCAGCAGCCCGTACGGGGATACGCAGTATTTT | CASSPYGDTQYF
TRBJ2-2 | TRBV2 | once | TRBD2 | TGTGCCAGCAGTGAACGCCCTAGCGGGGGGGCCCGTAGCGGGGAGCTGTTTTTT | CASSERPSGGARSGELFF
TRBJ1-2 | TRBV29-1 | - | - | TGCAGCGTTGAAATCCGGGAAGCAGGCTATGGCTACACCTTC | CSVEIREAGYGYTF
TRBJ1-2 | TRBV7-9 | - | TRBD1 | TGTGCCAGCAGTTTCGCAACCGGGACAGGGGATTACGGCTATGGCTACACCTTC | CASSFATGTGDYGYGYTF
TRBJ2-5 | TRBV9 | - | TRBD2 | TGTGCCAGCAGCGGCGGACTAGCGGGGGGGAGGTTTCGGGAGACCCAGTACTTC | CASSGGLAGGRFRETQYF